This T cell receptor beta chain came from a study of blood T cell repertoires in COVID-19. Study in general: Sites across the United States, Italy and Spain contributed samples from acute and convalescent COVID-19. The analysed material was cDNA or gDNA that came from T cells, B-cell-depleted T cells, or PBMCs.

The CDR3 spans 14 residues. Germline CDR1 is MNHEY and CDR2 is SMNVEV (reference sequence). Trimming pared 0 bases from V and 2 bases from J, leaving 6 bases between. Study processing details: For nucleated cells, counts were estimated from reference gene primer amplification. Sequenced by immunoSEQ multiplex PCR; TCRdb stores in-frame clones only, minus some. The DNA gave D and trimming, while V, J and clone size come from that table. The sample holds approximately 100,000 clones, 80% to 95% seen once. This sequence was found in a man aged 50-59 years with active COVID-19. The genes are TRBV27 and TRBJ2-3, with a tentative D call TRBD2 (5 bases). Sequencing used peripheral blood. The CDR3 nucleotides read TGTGCCAGCAGTTTATCCGGACTCACAGATACGCAGTATTTT. Protein product: CASSLSGLTDTQYF.